This T cell receptor (beta chain) was recovered during a study of tumor and adjacent non-tumor tissue in lung cancer (dated by TCRdb to the late 2010s). About the study as a whole: Patients with adenocarcinoma (roughly 12), squamous cell carcinoma (2) and small cell lung cancer (1) were included in the cohort. Among the approximately 15 patients, ages ranged from about 31 to 76 years, roughly ten were men and 5 were women, and disease was TNM stage I to III. Sequencing produced some 130,000,000 productive TCRbeta reads in total, an average of approximately 4.1 million reads per sample. Bulk TCRbeta repertoires were compared between lung tumor tissue and matched distant non-tumor lung tissue obtained from 15 lung cancer patients. TCRbeta CDR3 sequencing was performed on about 30 paired specimens, with one tumor sample and one normal lung sample collected per patient.

A remark on this clonotype: It has no known antigen specificity. Base qualities are not at hand, and no much larger clone is one base apart.

Library method: multiplex PCR. Instrument on record: Illumina HiSeq 2500. TCRbeta libraries were built by three rounds of nested PCR using primers (Table S4), following protocols modified from ARM-PCR. Before sequencing, PCR products of 200-500 bp were excised from the gel and purified with the QIAquick gel extraction kit. The authors processed their data as follows. Reads were cleaned with Trimmomatic, merged with FLASH into complete CDR3 sequences, and assigned to V(D)J germline segments with MiTCR. Clonal diversity was computed as the inverse Simpson's index with VDJtools. In-frame sequences without a premature stop codon were defined as productive reads. TCRdb ran its own pipeline on the public reads, namely fastp trimming at Q25 and MiXCR clone calling, and kept in-frame beta chains. A single entry per CDR3 protein holds the most common genes and DNA from its merged rows. The V and J calls were determined by TCRdb, not by the authors. For this sample the table gives 80,000 or so distinct CDR3 sequences, of which roughly 80% were detected only once. In total, the top ten clones hold less than 60% of the sample.

Overall results and qualifications from the work: Peripheral blood was not sequenced, so blood TCRbeta repertoires were not examined in the lung cancer patients of the study. TCR diversity (inverse Simpson) was significantly higher in tumor than in normal lung tissue (roughly 430 vs 170, P = 0.0075, Mann-Whitney U test). The cohort had only about 14 patients, and the authors noted that larger samples and more detailed clinical data are needed. The methods do not name the sequencing platform or mention unique molecular identifiers. The top 100 clones accounted for a significantly larger cumulative portion of the repertoire in normal lung than in tumor tissue. TCR diversity was significantly higher in younger patients, and higher tumor TCR diversity was associated with shorter overall and disease-free survival.

RNA was isolated from bulk, unsorted tissue, and RNA quality was assessed with a NanoDrop ND-1000 and an Agilent 2100. Distant non-tumor tissue taken more than 3 cm from the tumor edge was used as the normal lung sample. The donors were newly diagnosed lung cancer patients admitted for thoracic surgery in China from August to November 2014 who had not received prior chemotherapy. Patients with previous radiotherapy or chemotherapy, or with another concurrent cancer, were excluded from the study. Surgical tissue pieces of roughly 1-2 cm3 were preserved in RNAlater solution and stored at -80 °C until use. The TCR comes from a man aged 55 to 69 with non-small cell lung cancer. The sequencing input was distant non-tumor lung tissue.

The CDR3 reads CASSSRDRANEKLFF. The nucleotides read TGTGCCAGCAGTTCCCGGGACAGGGCTAATGAAAAACTGTTTTTT. The chain links TRBV11-2 with TRBJ1-4; 9 bases in the junction line up with TRBD1. The V end gives up 6 bases and the J end 3 bases, leaving 5 bases in the junction not matched to a gene. The CDR3 covers 15 residues, taking in both the cysteine and the phenylalanine. Left in the record is the CDR3 DNA by itself, 45 bases read in frame from the first base. The germline V gene provides CDR1 SGHAT and CDR2 FQNNGV.